These 26 T cell receptor beta chains came from one sample sequenced in a study of beta chain features in type 1 diabetes. Study-wide findings and caveats: People with Type 1 diabetes carried modestly yet significantly shorter TCRB CDR3s in all four CD4+ subsets.

cDNA synthesis used the whole RNA isolate, giving expressed TCRB sequences. The method was immunoSEQ multiplex PCR; TCRdb's version includes in-frame clones alone and lacks a portion of them. The sample gives 500,000 to 850,000 clones, roughly 13% of which show up once; around 0.04% is in the top ten. No antigen has been identified for these receptors. The sample comprised naive CD4+ T cells from blood. Receptors originate from a young man with type 1 diabetes.

V usage is TRBV7-2 and J usage is TRBJ2-5; TRBD2 matches 9 bases. The J call may be faulty, since TRBJ2-7 better matches the DNA end. The CDR3 is 14 amino acids. Germline V gives CDR1 SGHTA, CDR2 FQGNSA. CDR3 sequence reads: CASSLILAGYEQYF. The CDR3 DNA is TGTGCCAGCAGCTTAATACTAGCGGGCTACGAGCAGTACTTC.

The chain combines TRBV30 with TRBJ2-7; D may be TRBD2 (6 bases). The CDR3 extends over 12 amino acids. The germline CDR1 and CDR2 sequences are GTSNPN and SVGIG (reference sequence). Trimming removed 5 bases at V and 3 bases at J, with 11 bases between. The CDR3 DNA is TGTGCCTGGGAAATGGGGGGCTACGAGCAGTACTTC. Translation gives CAWEMGGYEQYF. Full variable domain (remainder filled in from reference TRBV30 and TRBJ2-7): SQTIHQWPATLVQPVGSPLSLECTVEGTSNPNLYWYRQAAGRGLQLLFYSVGIGQISSEVPQNLSASRPQDRQFILSSKKLLLSDSGFYLCAWEMGGYEQYFGPGTRLTVT.

This clone has more than one count but fewer than ten. The genes are TRBV29-1 and TRBJ2-1, with D possibly TRBD1 on 5 matching bases. This CDR3 region has 12 residues. CDR1 is SQVTM, CDR2 ANQGSEA, per germline. Trimming pared 7 bases from V and 4 bases from J, leaving 11 bases between. The CDR3 DNA reads as TGCAGCGCCGACAGACAATACAATGAGCAGTTCTTC. Translating gives CSADRQYNEQFF.

This clone was counted a few times. The chain links TRBV10-1 to TRBJ2-1; unclear D gene. Germline V gene data show CDR1 as WNHNN and CDR2 as SYGVQD (reference sequence). The CDR3 length is 13 residues. Trimming removed 3 bases from V and 7 bases from J, with 10 bases in between. The DNA for the CDR3 is TGCGCCAGCAGTGACCAGGTGAAGAATGAGCAGTTCTTC. Protein product: CASSDQVKNEQFF.

The rearrangement joins TRBV7-2 to TRBJ2-7; perhaps TRBD2 as D (5 bases). Looked up from germline, CDR1 is SGHTA and CDR2 is FQGNSA. With 0 bases removed from V and 6 bases from J, the gap between germline ends came to 9 bases. The CDR3 runs to 13 residues. The CDR3 coding sequence is TGTGCCAGCAGCTTAGCACGGAGGACCGAGCAGTACTTC. Translation gives CASSLARRTEQYF.

The chain combines TRBV30 with TRBJ2-4, with a weak D call TRBD1 (5 bases). V lost 4 bases to trimming and J lost 6 bases, with 16 bases between them. CDR3 length: 14 amino acids. The V gene's germline CDR1 is GTSNPN and CDR2 SVGIG (reference sequence). The CDR3 sequence is CAWNPRGRGNIQYF. The CDR3 coding sequence is TGTGCCTGGAATCCTAGGGGTCGCGGAAACATTCAGTACTTC.

The chain combines TRBV6-4 with TRBJ2-3; D is perhaps TRBD1 or TRBD2 (5 bases each). Trimming took 2 bases from V and 5 from J, leaving 14 bases between them. The CDR3 is made up of 15 amino acids. CDR1 and CDR2 (germline): MRHNA, SNTAGT. CDR3 sequence: CASSDPRGGGDTQYF. The DNA for the CDR3 is TGTGCCAGCAGTGACCCTAGGGGCGGAGGAGATACGCAGTATTTT.

The rearrangement uses TRBV29-1 and TRBJ2-3; TRBD1 aligns across 10 bases. Germline-derived CDR1 and CDR2 are SQVTM and ANQGSEA. The CDR3 contains 15 residues. CDR3 DNA: TGCACCGTCGTAGGGACAGGGGCTAGCACAGATACGCAGTATTTT. Residues: CTVVGTGASTDTQYF.

Only a few counts were recorded for this clone. The rearrangement links TRBV7-2 to TRBJ2-3; 7 bases fit TRBD2. J lost 0 bases, V lost 6 bases, and 6 bases had no gene match. Germline V gene data show CDR1 as SGHTA and CDR2 as FQGNSA. The CDR3 spans 15 residues. CDR3 protein: CASRPSGLSTDTQYF. The CDR3 nucleotides read TGTGCCAGCAGGCCTAGCGGACTTAGCACAGATACGCAGTATTTT.

The chain links TRBV4-2 to TRBJ2-4, with 10 bases that match TRBD2. The V gene's germline CDR1 is LGHNA and CDR2 YNFKEQ. The CDR3 is made up of 21 amino acids. J was trimmed by 3 bases and V by 1 base; bases with no gene match: 18. The CDR3 bases are TGTGCCAGCAGCCAAGGGCTAATGTCGAGCGGGAGGGCCGTGGACAAAAACATTCAGTACTTC. Its translation: CASSQGLMSSGRAVDKNIQYF.

This chain uses TRBV6-1 with TRBJ2-1; D gene unclear. In germline, CDR1 is MNHNS, CDR2 SASEGT. There are 14 residues in the CDR3. Trimming stripped 3 bases from V and 7 bases from J, with 13 bases between. The chain's CDR3 is CASSEQWVGNEQFF. The CDR3 DNA reads TGTGCCAGCAGTGAGCAGTGGGTCGGAAATGAGCAGTTCTTC.

The genes are TRBV7-2 and TRBJ1-2; D remains ambiguous. The CDR3 runs 14 residues. The ends were cut back, 2 bases at V and 4 bases at J, with 11 bases in the middle. Germline V gene lookup returns CDR1 SGHTA and CDR2 FQGNSA. Written as DNA, the CDR3 is TGTGCCAGCAGCTTATACGGGCTCAGCTATGGCTACACCTTC. This encodes CASSLYGLSYGYTF.

The sample holds a few counts of this clone. The chain couples TRBV6-4 to TRBJ1-2, with 11 bases fitting TRBD1. Trimming removed 5 bases from V and 4 bases from J; junction bases left unmatched: 9. The V gene's germline CDR1 is MRHNA and CDR2 SNTAGT. The CDR3 covers 16 residues. This CDR3 reads CASSPSGTGGSYGYTF. The CDR3 DNA reads TGTGCCAGCAGTCCCTCCGGGACAGGGGGTTCCTATGGCTACACCTTC.

This clone was seen a few times. The same CDR3 is also encoded by other DNA sequences in this sample. J is TRBJ1-5 and V is TRBV30; D remains unclear. Trimming removed 5 bases from V and 0 bases from J, with 8 bases in between. This CDR3 region has 13 residues. The germline gives CDR1 GTSNPN, CDR2 SVGIG (reference sequence). CDR3 amino acids: CAWAGGSNQPQHF. For the CDR3, the DNA is TGTGCCTGGGCCGGCGGTAGCAATCAGCCCCAGCATTTT. The entire variable domain, with the rest obtained from reference TRBV30 and TRBJ1-5, is as follows: SQTIHQWPATLVQPVGSPLSLECTVEGTSNPNLYWYRQAAGRGLQLLFYSVGIGQISSEVPQNLSASRPQDRQFILSSKKLLLSDSGFYLCAWAGGSNQPQHFGDGTRLSIL.

This clone has just a few counts. The chain combines TRBV9 with TRBJ1-2; no reliable D call. V was clipped by 0 bases and J by 8 bases, with 26 bases between them. Germline CDR1 and CDR2: SGDLS and YYNGEE. This CDR3 has 18 residues. The DNA of the CDR3 is TGTGCCAGCAGCGTAGATACCGGCCACTTCGGGAGGGATGAGGGCTACACCTTC. It is translated as CASSVDTGHFGRDEGYTF.

This clone came up a few times. The V call is TRBV5-1, the J call TRBJ1-1; maybe TRBD1 (6 bases). The CDR3 contains 15 residues. Germline V gene lookup returns CDR1 SGHRS and CDR2 YFSETQ. Deletions cut 4 bases from V and 0 bases from J, with 13 bases between. The CDR3 is CASSLFTGMNTEAFF. The CDR3 coding sequence is TGCGCCAGCAGCCTTTTCACAGGGATGAACACTGAAGCTTTCTTT.

This clone turned up a few times. This chain connects TRBV6-5 to TRBJ1-2; 9 bases fit TRBD1. This CDR3 comprises 14 residues. The junction had 10 bases not matched to a gene; V was cut back by 6 bases and J by 8 bases. CDR1 is MNHEY and CDR2 is SVGAGI in the germline V gene. CDR3 nucleotides: TGTGCCAGCAGACCGGGACAGGGATCGCTGGGCTACACCTTC. It translates to CASRPGQGSLGYTF.

This clone was recorded a few times. This sequence joins TRBV2 and TRBJ1-2; the match to TRBD1 covers 9 bases. This CDR3 has 14 residues. The germline V gene encodes CDR1 SNHLY and CDR2 FYNNEI. With V trimmed by 4 bases and J by 7 bases, 7 bases remained unmatched. In DNA, the CDR3 is TGTGCCAGCAGTGTCACAGGGGGCTGGGGTGGCTACACCTTC. Translation: CASSVTGGWGGYTF. The full variable domain, with the rest looked up from reference TRBV2 and TRBJ1-2, is EPEVTQTPSHQVTQMGQEVILRCVPISNHLYFYWYRQILGQKVEFLVSFYNNEISEKSEIFDDQFSVERPDGSNFTLKIRSTKLEDSAMYFCASSVTGGWGGYTFGSGTRLTVV.

The chain is built from TRBV4-1 and TRBJ2-7; D is uncertain. The germline V gene has CDR1 MGHRA and CDR2 YSYEKL. V lost 2 bases and J lost 3, with 8 bases in between. There are 13 residues in the CDR3. The CDR3 sequence: CASSQTQYYEQYF. DNA of the CDR3: TGCGCCAGCAGCCAAACCCAGTACTACGAGCAGTACTTC.

The chain uses TRBV7-9 and TRBJ2-7; no firm D call. Deletions cut 6 bases from V and 0 bases from J, with 9 bases between. The germline gives CDR1 SEHNR, CDR2 FQNEAQ (reference sequence). The CDR3 has 13 amino acids. DNA for the CDR3: TGTGCCAGCAGTCACGGTAGCTCCTACGAGCAGTACTTC. The encoded protein is CASSHGSSYEQYF.

This clone occurred a few times. The chain couples TRBV4-2 to TRBJ2-1, with 8 bases aligning to TRBD2. With V trimmed by 4 bases and J by 7 bases, 9 bases remained unmatched. The germline gives CDR1 LGHNA, CDR2 YNFKEQ. The CDR3 runs to 15 residues. This CDR3 is CASSLLAGGKNEQFF. The CDR3 DNA follows: TGTGCCAGCAGCCTCCTGGCGGGAGGTAAAAATGAGCAGTTCTTC.

This clone came up a few times. V is TRBV30 and J is TRBJ2-1, with no clear D. Trimming removed 0 bases at V and 6 bases at J, with 6 bases between. The CDR3 spans 12 residues. Germline CDR1 and CDR2: GTSNPN and SVGIG (reference sequence). The CDR3 DNA is TGTGCCTGGAGTGTAAACGGCAATGAGCAGTTCTTC. Its protein product is CAWSVNGNEQFF.

The rearrangement joins TRBV6-1 to TRBJ2-7; D remains unclear. CDR3 size: 14 residues. Germline V lookup: CDR1 MNHNS, CDR2 SASEGT. The V gene lost 4 bases and the J gene lost 0 bases, with 10 bases spanning the gap. DNA for the CDR3: TGTGCCAGCAGTGCTCTGACGGACTCCTACGAGCAGTACTTC. Translation: CASSALTDSYEQYF.

This clone was observed a handful of times. The junction differs from germline at one of its ends, possibly a read error. V and J are TRBV7-7 and TRBJ1-4, with D possibly matching TRBD1 (5 bases). CDR3 length equals 13 residues. Looked up from germline, CDR1 is SSHAT and CDR2 is FNYEAQ (reference sequence). CDR3 region: CASSRGLNEKLFF. The CDR3 DNA is TGTGCTAGCAGCCGGGGCCTTAATGAAAAACTGTTTTTT.

This rearrangement joins TRBV30 to TRBJ2-5; D unclear. The DNA end favors TRBJ2-7, so the J call may be wrong. CDR3 length: 12 amino acids. Per germline, CDR1 GTSNPN and CDR2 SVGIG (reference sequence). CDR3 nucleotides: TGTGCCTGGAAAGGGTCCGGCTACGAGCAGTACTTC. It translates to CAWKGSGYEQYF.

This clone was seen more than once but under ten times. The chain is built from TRBV27 and TRBJ2-1; TRBD1 matches 8 bases. The CDR3 is 15 amino acids. V lost 1 base, J lost 6 bases, and 5 bases stayed unmatched. Per germline, CDR1 MNHEY and CDR2 SMNVEV (reference sequence). The CDR3 loop is CASSLWDRPGNEQFF. The DNA of the CDR3 is TGTGCCAGCAGTTTATGGGACAGGCCCGGCAATGAGCAGTTCTTC.